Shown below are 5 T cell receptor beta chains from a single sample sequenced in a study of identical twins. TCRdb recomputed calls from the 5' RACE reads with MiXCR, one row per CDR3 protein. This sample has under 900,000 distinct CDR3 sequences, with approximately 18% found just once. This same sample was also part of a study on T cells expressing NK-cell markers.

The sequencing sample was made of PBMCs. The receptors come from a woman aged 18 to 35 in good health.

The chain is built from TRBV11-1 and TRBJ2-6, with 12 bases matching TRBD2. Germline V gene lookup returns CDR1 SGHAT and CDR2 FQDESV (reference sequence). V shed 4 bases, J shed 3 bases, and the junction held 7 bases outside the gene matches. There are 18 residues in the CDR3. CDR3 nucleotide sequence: TGTGCCAGCAGCTCGACTAGCGGGAGTAAGGGTGGGGCCAACGTCCTGACTTTC. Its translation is CASSSTSGSKGGANVLTF.

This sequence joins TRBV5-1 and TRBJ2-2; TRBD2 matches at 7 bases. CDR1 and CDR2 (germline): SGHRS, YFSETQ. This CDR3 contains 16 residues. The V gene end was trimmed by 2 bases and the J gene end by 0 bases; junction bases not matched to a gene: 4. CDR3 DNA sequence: TGCGCCAGCAGCTTTCAGACTAGCCCGAACACCGGGGAGCTGTTTTTT. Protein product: CASSFQTSPNTGELFF.

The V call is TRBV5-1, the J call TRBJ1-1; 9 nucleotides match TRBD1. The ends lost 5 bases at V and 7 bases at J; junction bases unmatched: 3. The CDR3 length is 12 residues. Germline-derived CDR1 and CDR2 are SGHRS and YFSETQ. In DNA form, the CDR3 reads TGCGCCAGCAGACGGGACAGGGTTGAAGCTTTCTTT. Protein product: CASRRDRVEAFF.

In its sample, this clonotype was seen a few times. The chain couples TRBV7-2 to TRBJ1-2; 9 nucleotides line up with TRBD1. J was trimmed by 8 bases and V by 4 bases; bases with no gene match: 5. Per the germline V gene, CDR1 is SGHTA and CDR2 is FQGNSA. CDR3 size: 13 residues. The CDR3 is CASSSGQGKGYTF. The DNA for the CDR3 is TGTGCCAGCAGCTCGGGACAGGGAAAGGGCTACACCTTC.

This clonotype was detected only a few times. CDR3 protein: CASSLGRQGRDQLAKNIQYF. Here the CDR3 DNA reads TGTGCCAGCAGCTTGGGCAGACAGGGGAGGGACCAGCTAGCCAAAAACATTCAGTACTTC. The chain uses TRBV11-1 and TRBJ2-4; D is perhaps TRBD1 (8 bases). Germline-derived CDR1 and CDR2 are SGHAT and FQDESV (reference sequence). This CDR3 comprises 20 residues. The V and J ends lost 3 bases and 0 bases respectively, with 24 bases between them.